This section outlines one TCR beta chain sequence together with its context. Assay used: immunoSEQ multiplex PCR; TCRdb lists only in-frame clones, some missing. The sample includes nearly 250,000 clones, 85% to 90% of them seen just once. Trimming cost V 3 bases and J 2 bases, with 14 bases left between them. CDR3 size: 16 residues. CDR1 and CDR2 from the germline V gene are DFQATT and SNEGSKA (reference sequence). This sample is drawn from a study of blood T cell repertoires in COVID-19. On the study more broadly: From T cells, B-cell-depleted T cells, or PBMCs came the material, which was cDNA or gDNA.

The specimen was PBMCs or T cells enriched from blood (not recorded which). V gene TRBV20-1 combines with J gene TRBJ2-6; TRBD1 is a possible D gene (5 bases). The TCR was taken from a middle-aged man who had been exposed to COVID-19. The CDR3 sequence is CSASMQGTAGANVLTF. Here the CDR3 DNA reads TGCAGTGCTAGTATGCAGGGTACAGCTGGGGCCAACGTCCTGACTTTC.